These 18 T cell receptor beta chains came from one sample sequenced in a study of blood T cell repertoires in COVID-19. This table comes from immunoSEQ multiplex PCR, and its TCRdb copy is limited to in-frame clones, with some not included. This sample carries 110,000 to 150,000 clones, approximately 80% of them seen once, and the ten largest clones take roughly a tenth. Sequencing was carried out using peripheral blood. These receptors were collected from a man aged 60 to 75 with active or convalescent COVID-19.

This clone was picked up one time. DNA of the CDR3: TGTGCCAGCAGCTTAGCGCCGGGGTCCCAAGAGACCCAGTACTTC. This translates into CASSLAPGSQETQYF. The rearrangement links TRBV7-6 to TRBJ2-5, with D maybe TRBD2 (5 bases). Looked up from germline, CDR1 is SGHVS and CDR2 is FNYEAQ. V was clipped by 0 bases and J by 1 base, with 9 bases between them. This CDR3 has 15 residues.

CDR3 protein: CAWSVLGSGSEKLFF. In nucleotides, the CDR3 is TGTGCCTGGAGTGTGTTGGGATCGGGGAGTGAAAAACTGTTTTTT. The J gene is TRBJ1-4, the V gene TRBV30, with D unclear. V lost 0 bases, J lost 7 bases, and 15 bases lay in between. The CDR3 loop spans 15 amino acids. Germline lookup yields CDR1 GTSNPN and CDR2 SVGIG (reference sequence).

This chain uses TRBV5-4 with TRBJ2-3; tentative D call: TRBD2 (6 bases). Germline V gene data show CDR1 as SGHNT and CDR2 as YYREEE (reference sequence). The CDR3 loop spans 13 amino acids. With 4 bases removed from V and 6 bases from J, the gap between germline ends came to 12 bases. CDR3 sequence (DNA): TGTGCCAGCAGCCCTACCGGAGGGGATACGCAGTATTTT. Residues: CASSPTGGDTQYF.

V is TRBV5-6 and J is TRBJ2-5, with 7 nucleotides matching TRBD1. Germline V CDR1 and CDR2: SGHDT, YYEEEE. J gave up 6 bases and V 4 bases, and 12 bases lay outside the gene matches. The CDR3 is 15 residues long. The CDR3 DNA is TGTGCCAGCAGCGCATCAAAAACAGGGGCGCAGACCCAGTACTTC. Residues: CASSASKTGAQTQYF.

The CDR3: CASTGGSSYNEQFF. The CDR3 nucleotides read TGTGCCAGCACCGGAGGGAGCTCCTACAATGAGCAGTTCTTC. This chain connects TRBV7-9 to TRBJ2-1; D possibly corresponds to TRBD2 (6 bases). Germline V lookup: CDR1 SEHNR, CDR2 FQNEAQ (reference sequence). V was trimmed by 7 bases and J by 0 bases, leaving 10 bases between them. The CDR3 loop spans 14 amino acids.

This sequence joins TRBV5-1 and TRBJ2-7; TRBD2 agrees at 14 bases. CDR1 SGHRS and CDR2 YFSETQ come from the germline V gene. This CDR3 comprises 14 residues. V lost 4 bases to trimming and J lost 4 bases; unmatched junction nucleotides: 1. The CDR3, as DNA: TGCGCCAGCAGCAGGACTAGCGGGGGGTACGAGCAGTACTTC. Translating it yields CASSRTSGGYEQYF.

This clone came up once. This sequence joins TRBV19 and TRBJ1-5; 7 bases line up with TRBD1. This CDR3 has 14 residues. CDR1 and CDR2 (germline): LNHDA, SQIVND (reference sequence). The junction had 6 bases not matched to a gene; V was cut back by 5 bases and J by 5 bases. CDR3 amino acids: CASSARTGYQPQHF. The CDR3 DNA sequence: TGTGCCAGTAGTGCCCGGACAGGTTATCAGCCCCAGCATTTT.

The V and J genes are TRBV7-8 and TRBJ2-1; 10 positions agree with TRBD2. Germline CDR1 and CDR2: SGHVS and FQNEAQ. V was clipped by 5 bases and J by 8 bases; unmatched bases: 9. This CDR3 is built from 15 residues. CDR3 region: CASSKSGGVSHEQFF. The CDR3 coding sequence is TGTGCCAGCAGCAAAAGCGGGGGGGTATCCCATGAGCAGTTCTTC.

V is TRBV27 and J is TRBJ2-7; TRBD1 agrees at 7 bases. V shed 2 bases, J shed 3 bases, and the junction held 4 bases outside the gene matches. Germline CDR1 reads MNHEY; CDR2 reads SMNVEV (reference sequence). CDR3 length: 14 residues. The CDR3 nucleotides are TGTGCCAGCAGTTTAAGGGCAGGGGGCTACGAGCAGTACGTC. Translated, it gives CASSLRAGGYEQYV.

This clone was observed once. V gene TRBV2 combines with J gene TRBJ2-1; 13 nucleotides line up with TRBD2. The CDR3 is 17 amino acids. With 6 bases clipped from V and 1 base from J, the junction kept 6 bases outside the gene matches. Germline V gene sequence: CDR1 SNHLY, CDR2 FYNNEI. In DNA, the CDR3 is TGTGCCAGCAGGACCCCGGGACTAGCGGGGTCCTACAATGAGCAGTTCTTC. Translating gives CASRTPGLAGSYNEQFF.

The chain uses TRBV6-5 and TRBJ2-7; perhaps TRBD1 as D (5 bases). Trimming cost V 6 bases and J 2 bases, with 8 bases left between them. Germline V gene sequence: CDR1 MNHEY, CDR2 SVGAGI. The CDR3 runs 12 residues. CDR3 protein: CASRDNPYEQYV. DNA for the CDR3: TGTGCCAGCAGGGACAATCCCTACGAGCAGTACGTC.

This rearrangement joins TRBV7-2 to TRBJ2-7; weak D call: TRBD2 (7 bases). Trimming shortened V by 7 bases and J by 3 bases, and 16 bases separated the two germline ends. Germline CDR1 SGHTA, CDR2 FQGNSA. The CDR3 length is 14 residues. CDR3: CASNEGGPNYEQYF. In nucleotides, the CDR3 is TGTGCCAGCAACGAGGGGGGGCCTAACTACGAGCAGTACTTC.

A few counts support this clone. V usage is TRBV2 and J usage is TRBJ1-2, with D possibly TRBD1 on 5 matching bases. The CDR3 runs 17 residues. Trimming removed 2 bases at V and 3 bases at J, with 19 bases between. Looked up from germline, CDR1 is SNHLY and CDR2 is FYNNEI. CDR3 nucleotide sequence: TGTGCCAGCAGTGAAAGGGTCAGGCAGGGCAGCGACTATGGCTACACCTTC. It encodes CASSERVRQGSDYGYTF.

The J gene is TRBJ2-3, the V gene TRBV7-2; 12 nucleotides line up with TRBD2. V was clipped by 3 bases and J by 5 bases; unmatched bases: 9. The CDR3 spans 17 residues. Germline assignment: CDR1 SGHTA and CDR2 FQGNSA. CDR3 bases: TGTGCCAGCAGCTTCGGACTAGCGGGAAGCATGGGAGATACGCAGTATTTT. Translation: CASSFGLAGSMGDTQYF.

The chain uses TRBV6-5 and TRBJ1-5; perhaps TRBD1 as D (6 bases). The CDR3 consists of 14 residues. V shed 8 bases and J shed 0 bases, with 11 bases lying between them. Germline V gene lookup returns CDR1 MNHEY and CDR2 SVGAGI. CDR3 DNA: TGTGCCAGCCGGGACACCTATAGCAATCAGCCCCAGCATTTT. As protein: CASRDTYSNQPQHF.

V is TRBV16 and J is TRBJ1-5; tentatively, D is TRBD1 (5 bases). Trimming shortened V by 3 bases and J by 0 bases, and 18 bases separated the two germline ends. Germline CDR1 and CDR2: KGHSY and FQNENV. The length of the CDR3 is 18 residues. The CDR3 spells CASSQETRTKYSNQPQHF. CDR3 nucleotides: TGTGCCAGCAGCCAGGAGACCAGGACAAAATATAGCAATCAGCCCCAGCATTTT.

This clone was observed once. The genes are TRBV9 and TRBJ1-2, with TRBD1 matching over 10 bases. The germline V gene has CDR1 SGDLS and CDR2 YYNGEE. V lost 5 bases and J lost 4; bases outside the gene matches: 8. There are 15 residues in the CDR3. In DNA, the CDR3 is TGTGCCAGCAGTCCCCGACAGGGGGCGAGCTATGGCTACACCTTC. Translation gives CASSPRQGASYGYTF. The full variable domain, rest sourced from reference TRBV9 and TRBJ1-2, is DSGVTQTPKHLITATGQRVTLRCSPRSGDLSVYWYQQSLDQGLQFLIQYYNGEERAKGNILERFSAQQFPDLHSELNLSSLELGDSALYFCASSPRQGASYGYTFGSGTRLTVV.

The gene calls are TRBV19 and TRBJ1-5, with D possibly being TRBD1 (5 bases). The V end lost 7 bases, the J end lost 2 bases, and 9 bases lay between the germline ends. This CDR3 is 13 amino acids long. Germline assignment: CDR1 LNHDA and CDR2 SQIVND (reference sequence). In nucleotides, the CDR3 is TGTGCCAGTAAAGAAGGGGGCAATCAGCCCCAGCATTTT. It translates to CASKEGGNQPQHF.